A selection of T cell receptor beta chains follows, all from one sample in a study of cytomegalovirus exposure and HLA in healthy donors. Repertoires were generated with immunoSEQ multiplex PCR, while TCRdb's copy carries only in-frame clones and drops some. Of some 180,000 clones in the sample, roughly 78% are singletons; the top ten hold 1.5% to 2%. The specimen was PBMCs. The source of these receptors is a woman aged 25 to 39 in good health and CMV-seronegative. The CDR3 runs from the conserved cysteine through the conserved F or W. Each record gives: V gene, J gene, D gene, CDR3 protein. A D gene is named only where the DNA matches it firmly.

TRBV7-4	TRBJ1-1	NA	CASRDFLEAFF
TRBV5-1	TRBJ2-1	TRBD2	CASSFGLAGYNEQFF
TRBV19	TRBJ2-1	NA	CASRGWQAVRGSYNEQFF
TRBV10-3	TRBJ2-7	TRBD2	CAISGGHGTSFYEQYF
TRBV19	TRBJ2-2	NA	CASSLGSPSGELFF
TRBV6-5	TRBJ1-5	TRBD1	CASSPRGQGSQPQHF
TRBV9	TRBJ1-5	NA	CASSVVNRESCSNQPQHF
TRBV19	TRBJ1-1	TRBD1	CASSIGGTVRKPFF
TRBV28	TRBJ1-1	NA	CASTSGQITEAFF
TRBV30	TRBJ2-7	NA	CAWSLFPGRHEQYF
TRBV5-6	TRBJ2-7	TRBD1	CASSPSGTGRNYEQYF
TRBV5-1	TRBJ2-7	NA	CASANGWSSYEQYF
TRBV5-1	TRBJ2-5	TRBD1	CASSWKGQGLGETQYF
TRBV30	TRBJ1-1	TRBD1	CAWSITGGTEAFF
TRBV5-1	TRBJ1-1	TRBD1	CASSPPGQGNTEAFF
TRBV4-2	TRBJ1-5	TRBD1	CASSLGQGGSNQPQHF
TRBV29-1	TRBJ1-2	TRBD1	CSARDRETNYGYTF
TRBV7-6	TRBJ2-7	NA	CASSSRTEVVGEQYF
TRBV30	TRBJ2-1	TRBD1	CAWSWTGPNEQFF
TRBV5-1	TRBJ2-3	NA	CASSLAGTTTDTQYF
TRBV5-4	TRBJ2-1	NA	CASSRPKGDEQFF
TRBV15	TRBJ1-1	NA	CATSSPRSLTNTEAFF
TRBV27	TRBJ2-3	NA	CASSLLRVSLITDTQYF
TRBV6-4	TRBJ1-5	NA	CASSVEAMNQPQHF
TRBV7-2	TRBJ1-5	TRBD1	CASSLRGGDRSNQPQHF
TRBV7-3	TRBJ2-3	TRBD1	CASSLAQGAGTDTQYF
TRBV19	TRBJ1-1	NA	CASSRYMNTEAFF
TRBV2	TRBJ2-3	TRBD2	CASSGVIAGTDTQYF
TRBV23-1	TRBJ1-4	TRBD1	CAETGRDEKLFF
TRBV18	TRBJ2-7	TRBD2	CASSGLAGYEQYF
TRBV10-3	TRBJ1-1	NA	CAIRDNGEAFF
TRBV29-1	TRBJ2-1	NA	CSVRDEQFF
TRBV6-1	TRBJ1-4	NA	CASTHPREGREKLFF
TRBV6-1	TRBJ1-2	NA	CASSEAVRAYGYTF
TRBV25-1	TRBJ1-5	NA	CASSGPARGLINQPQHF
TRBV6-5	TRBJ2-1	TRBD1	CASSYHPGGDEQFF
TRBV27	TRBJ1-3	NA	CASRLGRGSGNTIYF
TRBV5-1	TRBJ2-1	TRBD2	CASSISGGAQNEQFF
TRBV18	TRBJ2-7	NA	CASSPNREYEQYF
TRBV6-1	TRBJ2-7	NA	CASISGSEQYF
TRBV6-5	TRBJ1-2	NA	CASHGSGIQVYGYTF
TRBV6-5	TRBJ1-2	TRBD1	CASSYSTGSGYTF
TRBV6-5	TRBJ1-1	NA	CASSPREGPTEAFF
TRBV10-1	TRBJ2-3	NA	CASSESGRDTQYF
TRBV18	TRBJ1-4	TRBD1	CASSPRSTGNHEKLFF
TRBV19	TRBJ2-3	TRBD1	CASSIEPGQGTDTQYF
TRBV5-1	TRBJ2-1	TRBD1	CASSSLTGVYNEQFF
TRBV5-4	TRBJ1-4	NA	CASSLAGQGTNEKLFF
TRBV21-1	TRBJ1-5	NA	CASSKVVQPNNQPQHF
TRBV2	TRBJ2-5	TRBD2	CASIHAGLAGAKYLQETQYF
TRBV27	TRBJ2-5	TRBD1	CASSPRDRGRETQYF
TRBV12-5	TRBJ2-5	TRBD1	CASGLQRQGPETQYF
TRBV9	TRBJ1-2	NA	CASSGGGVGYGYTF
TRBV10-3	TRBJ2-7	TRBD1	CAIRSGGYEQYF
TRBV29-1	TRBJ2-7	NA	CSVVIGAYEQYF
TRBV19	TRBJ1-2	NA	CASSANTAGGYTF
TRBV5-1	TRBJ2-2	NA	CASSLGSSWNTGELFF
TRBV7-2	TRBJ2-3	NA	CASSLEFHGDTQYF
TRBV11-2	TRBJ1-2	TRBD1	CASSAGQGGHGYTF
TRBV19	TRBJ2-3	TRBD2	CASSGTSGGADTQYF